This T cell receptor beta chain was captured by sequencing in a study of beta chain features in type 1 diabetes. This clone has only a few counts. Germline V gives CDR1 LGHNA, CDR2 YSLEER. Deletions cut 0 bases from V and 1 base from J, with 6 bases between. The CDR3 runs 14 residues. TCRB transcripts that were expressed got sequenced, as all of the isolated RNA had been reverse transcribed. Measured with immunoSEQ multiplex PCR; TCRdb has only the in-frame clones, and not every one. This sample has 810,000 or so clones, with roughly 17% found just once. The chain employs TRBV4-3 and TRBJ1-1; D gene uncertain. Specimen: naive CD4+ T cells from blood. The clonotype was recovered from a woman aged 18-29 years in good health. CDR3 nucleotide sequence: TGCGCCAGCAGCCAAGAAGGAACGAACACTGAAGCTTTCTTT. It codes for CASSQEGTNTEAFF.